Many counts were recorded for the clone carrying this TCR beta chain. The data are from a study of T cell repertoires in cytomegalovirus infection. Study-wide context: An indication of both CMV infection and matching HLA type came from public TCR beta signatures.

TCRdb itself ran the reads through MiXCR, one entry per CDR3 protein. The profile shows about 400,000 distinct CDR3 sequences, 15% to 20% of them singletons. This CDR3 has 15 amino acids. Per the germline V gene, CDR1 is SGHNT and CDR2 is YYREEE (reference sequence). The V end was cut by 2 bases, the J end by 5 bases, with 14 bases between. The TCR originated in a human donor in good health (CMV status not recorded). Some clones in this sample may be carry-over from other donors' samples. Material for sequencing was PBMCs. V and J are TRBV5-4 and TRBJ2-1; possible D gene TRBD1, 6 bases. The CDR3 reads CASSLARGGNNEQFF. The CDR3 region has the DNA TGTGCCAGCAGCTTAGCTAGAGGGGGAAACAATGAGCAGTTCTTC.